This T cell receptor (beta chain) comes out of a study of T cell responses to AZD1222 COVID-19 vaccine. Overall study: Pooled together were second doses at about 4 or about 12 weeks. The study's findings and limits: Mostly white British, mostly female donors; authors suggested clonal diversity may be underestimated.

V dropped 0 bases and J dropped 1 base, with 9 bases sitting between them. The CDR3 spans 15 residues. Germline V gene data show CDR1 as KGHSH and CDR2 as LQKENI. The method was immunoSEQ multiplex PCR; TCRdb's version includes in-frame clones alone and lacks a portion of them. This sample carries about 160,000 clones, around nine tenths of them seen once, and the ten largest clones take 1.1% to 1.5%. To note about this clone: Its antigen is as yet unknown.

The specimen was peripheral blood, collected on day 0 of AZD1222 vaccination. This sequence joins TRBV18 and TRBJ2-5; D unresolved. The TCR originated in an adult in good health. CDR3 residues: CASSPPRPIQETQYF. The CDR3 DNA sequence: TGTGCCAGCTCACCACCGAGACCGATCCAAGAGACCCAGTACTTC.